Listed here are 25 T cell receptor beta chains from one sample, sequenced in a study of response to subunit inactivated influenza vaccine. TCRdb fed the RT-PCR reads into MiXCR, producing one record per CDR3 protein. Of just under 550,000 distinct CDR3 sequences listed, less than 25% are singletons. Another study also made use of these data, one on T cells expressing NK-cell markers. As reported in that work: Beta-chain TCR cDNA was generated via 5'RACE template switching with UMIs.

Sequenced material: CD4+ T cells sorted from PBMCs, taken roughly 12 days after vaccination. The receptors were sampled from a man aged 45 to 65 who received an inactivated influenza vaccine.

This chain joins TRBV28 and TRBJ1-2; 7 bases match TRBD1. The germline CDR1 and CDR2 sequences are MDHEN and SYDVKM. The CDR3 covers 15 residues. Trimming cost V 2 bases and J 3 bases; bases outside gene matches: 6. The CDR3 reads CASSLPGQVYYGYTF. CDR3 coding DNA: TGTGCCAGCAGTTTACCAGGACAGGTCTACTATGGCTACACCTTC.

This clonotype was recorded a few times. The rearrangement links TRBV7-2 to TRBJ2-1; 7 bases align to TRBD1. CDR3 size: 16 residues. The junction had 9 bases not matched to a gene; V was cut back by 4 bases and J by 3 bases. Germline V gene lookup returns CDR1 SGHTA and CDR2 FQGNSA. CDR3 DNA: TGTGCCAGCAGCTCTCAACCGGGACAGATCTACAATGAGCAGTTCTTC. It is translated as CASSSQPGQIYNEQFF.

This clonotype was seen a few times. The chain uses TRBV10-3 and TRBJ2-4; TRBD1 agrees at 9 bases. Germline V gene lookup returns CDR1 ENHRY and CDR2 SYGVKD. The V and J ends lost 0 bases and 1 base, in that order; junction bases with no gene match: 4. The CDR3 has 17 residues. The CDR3 DNA reads TGTGCCATCAGTGAGTCAAGGACAGGGGTTGCCAAAAACATTCAGTACTTC. Translated, it gives CAISESRTGVAKNIQYF.

The genes are TRBV9 and TRBJ2-2; D is unresolved. Germline loops: CDR1 SGDLS, CDR2 YYNGEE. The CDR3 covers 15 residues. Trimming pared 0 bases from V and 3 bases from J, leaving 9 bases between. The CDR3 nucleotides read TGTGCCAGCAGCGTAGCTGGCGATTACACCGGGGAGCTGTTTTTT. It codes for CASSVAGDYTGELFF.

This clonotype was observed once. The genes are TRBV5-1 and TRBJ2-2; the D is unclear. V lost 3 bases, J lost 4 bases, and 13 bases lay in between. The germline CDR1 and CDR2 sequences are SGHRS and YFSETQ. The CDR3 loop spans 15 amino acids. The CDR3 sequence: CASSSPSYGTGELFF. Here the CDR3 DNA reads TGCGCCAGCAGCTCGCCTTCTTACGGCACCGGGGAGCTGTTTTTT.

A single count supports this clonotype. The rearrangement links TRBV2 to TRBJ1-5, with TRBD1 matching 9 bases. Germline CDR1 is SNHLY and CDR2 is FYNNEI. The ends lost 6 bases at V and 2 bases at J; junction bases unmatched: 8. The CDR3 extends over 16 amino acids. CDR3 sequence: CASRMDRGVRNQPQHF. The CDR3 nucleotides read TGTGCCAGCAGGATGGACAGGGGAGTACGCAATCAGCCCCAGCATTTT.

V usage is TRBV6-1 and J usage is TRBJ2-5; TRBD2 aligns across 7 bases. Germline lookup yields CDR1 MNHNS and CDR2 SASEGT. V dropped 4 bases and J dropped 1; count of bases not matched to a gene: 12. The CDR3 spans 17 residues. The CDR3 is CASSAGGASGFQETQYF. The CDR3 DNA sequence: TGTGCCAGCAGTGCGGGTGGGGCTAGCGGTTTCCAAGAGACCCAGTACTTC.

The chain carries TRBV3-1 and TRBJ2-5; 11 bases are a match to TRBD1. Germline V gives CDR1 LGHDT, CDR2 YNNKEL (reference sequence). The CDR3 length is 14 residues. Trimming cost V 3 bases and J 5 bases; bases outside gene matches: 2. The CDR3 sequence is CASSQGQGGETQYF. CDR3 nucleotides: TGTGCCAGCAGCCAGGGACAGGGGGGGGAGACCCAGTACTTC.

The chain employs TRBV7-2 and TRBJ2-7; 15 bases match TRBD2. The CDR3 totals 16 residues. Trimming at V came to 5 bases and at J to 7 bases, leaving 9 bases not matched to a gene. CDR1 is SGHTA and CDR2 is FQGNSA in the germline V gene. DNA for the CDR3: TGTGCCAGCAGCCACTGGACTAGCGGGAGGGCCAAGGAGCAGTACTTC. It specifies CASSHWTSGRAKEQYF.

This clonotype has a count of ten or more. The chain couples TRBV20-1 to TRBJ2-1; 10 positions agree with TRBD2. Germline V gene sequence: CDR1 DFQATT, CDR2 SNEGSKA (reference sequence). CDR3 length equals 16 residues. J lost 0 bases, V lost 6 bases, and 8 bases had no gene match. CDR3 region: CSARVLAGASYNEQFF. DNA of the CDR3: TGCAGTGCCCGGGTCCTAGCGGGAGCCTCCTACAATGAGCAGTTCTTC.

The table lists this clonotype with a few counts. The V call is TRBV6-2 or TRBV6-3, the J call TRBJ2-1, with no clear D. CDR1 and CDR2 from the germline V gene are MNHEY and SVGEGT. Trimming took 0 bases from V and 7 from J, leaving 13 bases between them. The CDR3 length is 15 residues. CDR3 sequence (DNA): TGTGCCAGCAGTTACTCCTTGCCCATCAAAAATGAGCAGTTCTTC. This translates into CASSYSLPIKNEQFF.

This clonotype was observed a handful of times. The J gene is TRBJ2-5, the V gene TRBV28, with a tentative D call TRBD1 (6 bases). V was shortened by 3 bases and J by 5 bases, with 16 bases between the two germline ends. The CDR3 extends over 15 amino acids. Per the germline V gene, CDR1 is MDHEN and CDR2 is SYDVKM. CDR3 bases: TGTGCCAGCAGTTTGAACAGGGTAGTCGGGGAGACCCAGTACTTC. Translation: CASSLNRVVGETQYF.

V and J are TRBV6-1 and TRBJ2-2, with D possibly matching TRBD1 (6 bases). Between the trimmed V and J ends, which lost 7 bases and 3 bases, there was a span of 12 bases. The CDR3 spans 14 residues. CDR1 is MNHNS, CDR2 SASEGT, per germline. The CDR3 nucleotides are TGTGCCAGCAATGGGACACCGGACACCGGGGAGCTGTTTTTT. Amino acids: CASNGTPDTGELFF.

This rearrangement joins TRBV15 to TRBJ1-1; TRBD1 is a possible D gene (6 bases). The V and J ends lost 5 bases and 6 bases respectively, with 13 bases between them. Per germline, CDR1 LNHNV and CDR2 YYDKDF (reference sequence). CDR3 size: 13 residues. The CDR3 DNA reads TGTGCCACCAGCGCTTGGGGGCCCGCTGAAGCTTTCTTT. This encodes CATSAWGPAEAFF.

The J gene is TRBJ2-1, the V gene TRBV15; D unresolved. The CDR3 has 12 residues. Trimming cost V 5 bases and J 9 bases, with 11 bases left between them. CDR1 is LNHNV and CDR2 is YYDKDF in the germline V gene (reference sequence). The CDR3 protein is CATSPMLGEQFF. The CDR3 DNA reads TGTGCCACCAGCCCTATGTTGGGTGAGCAGTTCTTC. The variable domain in full, with the rest retrieved from reference TRBV15 and TRBJ2-1, is DAMVIQNPRYQVTQFGKPVTLSCSQTLNHNVMYWYQQKSSQAPKLLFHYYDKDFNNEADTPDNFQSRRPNTSFCFLDIRSPGLGDTAMYLCATSPMLGEQFFGPGTRLTVL.

The table lists this clonotype with many counts. The junction and the germline gene differ at one end; a read error may be behind it. This chain links TRBV5-5 with TRBJ2-1; D gene uncertain. Germline V gives CDR1 SGHKS, CDR2 YYEKEE (reference sequence). This CDR3 spans 11 amino acids. This CDR3 reads CASSLGRHRVF. In nucleotides, the CDR3 is TGTGCCAGCAGCTTGGGCCGCCACCGGGTCTTC.

The genes are TRBV6-1 and TRBJ1-1, with no clear D. Germline loops: CDR1 MNHNS, CDR2 SASEGT. V was trimmed by 6 bases and J by 0 bases, leaving 8 bases between them. The CDR3 is 13 residues long. This CDR3 is CASRKLMNTEAFF. The CDR3 DNA reads TGTGCCAGCAGGAAACTTATGAACACTGAAGCTTTCTTT.

J is TRBJ2-7 and V is TRBV11-2; D is unclear. The CDR3 runs 15 residues. The germline gives CDR1 SGHAT, CDR2 FQNNGV. Trimming took 0 bases from V and 0 from J, leaving 9 bases between them. In DNA form, the CDR3 reads TGTGCCAGCAGCTTAGACTTATTGGACTCCTACGAGCAGTACTTC. The encoded protein is CASSLDLLDSYEQYF.

This clonotype was picked up a small number of times. This chain joins TRBV25-1 and TRBJ2-7; D might be TRBD1 (5 bases). Per the germline V gene, CDR1 is MGHDK and CDR2 is SYGVNS. The CDR3 runs 14 residues. V lost 4 bases to trimming and J lost 6 bases, with 16 bases between them. CDR3 in amino acids: CASSGDGVRVEQYF. The CDR3 nucleotides read TGTGCCAGCAGTGGAGATGGGGTCAGGGTCGAGCAGTACTTC.

V and J are TRBV20-1 and TRBJ2-3, with TRBD2 matching over 9 bases. J was trimmed by 6 bases and V by 0 bases; bases with no gene match: 4. CDR1 is DFQATT and CDR2 is SNEGSKA in the germline V gene (reference sequence). The CDR3 contains 14 residues. The CDR3, as DNA: TGCAGTGCTAGAGATGAGCGGGGGGTGGATACGCAGTATTTT. It translates to CSARDERGVDTQYF.

V is TRBV28 and J is TRBJ2-1, with D possibly TRBD1 on 6 matching bases. Germline V gives CDR1 MDHEN, CDR2 SYDVKM. The CDR3 runs 15 residues. V gave up 1 base and J gave up 7 bases, with 14 bases separating them. DNA for the CDR3: TGTGCCAGCAGTTTATCCTCACAGGGTCGGAATGAGCAGTTCTTC. Protein: CASSLSSQGRNEQFF. The variable domain in full, with the rest retrieved from reference TRBV28 and TRBJ2-1, is DVKVTQSSRYLVKRTGEKVFLECVQDMDHENMFWYRQDPGLGLRLIYFSYDVKMKEKGDIPEGYSVSREKKERFSLILESASTNQTSMYLCASSLSSQGRNEQFFGPGTRLTVL.

This clonotype was seen more than once but under ten times. The V and J genes are TRBV12-3 or TRBV12-4 and TRBJ1-5; D is unresolved. The CDR3 loop spans 13 amino acids. Trimming removed 5 bases at V and 1 base at J, with 6 bases between. CDR3 region: CASSAESNQPQHF. CDR3 DNA sequence: TGTGCCAGCAGTGCGGAGAGCAATCAGCCCCAGCATTTT.

This clonotype appeared a few times. V gene TRBV5-1 combines with J gene TRBJ2-2; the D is unclear. Trimming stripped 4 bases from V and 5 bases from J, with 15 bases between. This CDR3 has 15 amino acids. Looked up from germline, CDR1 is SGHRS and CDR2 is YFSETQ. CDR3: CASSPDLPSTGELFF. The CDR3 DNA reads as TGCGCCAGCAGCCCCGACCTCCCTAGTACCGGGGAGCTGTTTTTT.

The rearrangement links TRBV20-1 to TRBJ2-5; the match to TRBD2 covers 16 bases. CDR3 length: 16 amino acids. CDR1 and CDR2 from the germline V gene are DFQATT and SNEGSKA (reference sequence). The DNA of the CDR3 is TGCAGCGCTGAGGGACTAGCGGGAGGGCCTCGGGAGACCCAGTACTTC. It codes for CSAEGLAGGPRETQYF.

The CDR3 DNA follows: TGTGCCATCAGTGTAACTAGCGGGGGGGCCTCAGATACGCAGTATTTT. Translating gives CAISVTSGGASDTQYF. This chain joins TRBV10-3 and TRBJ2-3, with 13 bases lining up with TRBD2. The CDR3 has 16 amino acids. J gave up 4 bases and V 4 bases, and 5 bases lay outside the gene matches. The germline CDR1 and CDR2 sequences are ENHRY and SYGVKD.